The source of this T cell receptor (beta chain) is a study of T-cell memory formation after mild COVID-19. In this sample, this clonotype turned up a few times. TCRdb re-derived calls from the 5' RACE reads in MiXCR, one entry per CDR3 protein. This sample yields 430,000 or so distinct CDR3 sequences, of which around 27% are seen a single time; around 13% belongs to the top ten. The sequenced material came from PBMCs or a T cell subset sorted from them (not recorded which). The source of this sequence is an adult woman who had mild COVID-19 (a few samples of this study predate the infection). Cell type and time point are not known.

CDR3 amino acids: CASSPETWGGQEFF. The CDR3 bases are TGTGCCAGCTCACCAGAGACCTGGGGAGGGCAAGAGTTCTTC. The rearrangement links TRBV18 to TRBJ2-1; TRBD2 matches at 7 bases. Unmatched junction bases numbered 12, after V lost 2 bases and J lost 14 bases. CDR1 and CDR2 from the germline V gene are KGHSH and LQKENI. The CDR3 has 14 amino acids.